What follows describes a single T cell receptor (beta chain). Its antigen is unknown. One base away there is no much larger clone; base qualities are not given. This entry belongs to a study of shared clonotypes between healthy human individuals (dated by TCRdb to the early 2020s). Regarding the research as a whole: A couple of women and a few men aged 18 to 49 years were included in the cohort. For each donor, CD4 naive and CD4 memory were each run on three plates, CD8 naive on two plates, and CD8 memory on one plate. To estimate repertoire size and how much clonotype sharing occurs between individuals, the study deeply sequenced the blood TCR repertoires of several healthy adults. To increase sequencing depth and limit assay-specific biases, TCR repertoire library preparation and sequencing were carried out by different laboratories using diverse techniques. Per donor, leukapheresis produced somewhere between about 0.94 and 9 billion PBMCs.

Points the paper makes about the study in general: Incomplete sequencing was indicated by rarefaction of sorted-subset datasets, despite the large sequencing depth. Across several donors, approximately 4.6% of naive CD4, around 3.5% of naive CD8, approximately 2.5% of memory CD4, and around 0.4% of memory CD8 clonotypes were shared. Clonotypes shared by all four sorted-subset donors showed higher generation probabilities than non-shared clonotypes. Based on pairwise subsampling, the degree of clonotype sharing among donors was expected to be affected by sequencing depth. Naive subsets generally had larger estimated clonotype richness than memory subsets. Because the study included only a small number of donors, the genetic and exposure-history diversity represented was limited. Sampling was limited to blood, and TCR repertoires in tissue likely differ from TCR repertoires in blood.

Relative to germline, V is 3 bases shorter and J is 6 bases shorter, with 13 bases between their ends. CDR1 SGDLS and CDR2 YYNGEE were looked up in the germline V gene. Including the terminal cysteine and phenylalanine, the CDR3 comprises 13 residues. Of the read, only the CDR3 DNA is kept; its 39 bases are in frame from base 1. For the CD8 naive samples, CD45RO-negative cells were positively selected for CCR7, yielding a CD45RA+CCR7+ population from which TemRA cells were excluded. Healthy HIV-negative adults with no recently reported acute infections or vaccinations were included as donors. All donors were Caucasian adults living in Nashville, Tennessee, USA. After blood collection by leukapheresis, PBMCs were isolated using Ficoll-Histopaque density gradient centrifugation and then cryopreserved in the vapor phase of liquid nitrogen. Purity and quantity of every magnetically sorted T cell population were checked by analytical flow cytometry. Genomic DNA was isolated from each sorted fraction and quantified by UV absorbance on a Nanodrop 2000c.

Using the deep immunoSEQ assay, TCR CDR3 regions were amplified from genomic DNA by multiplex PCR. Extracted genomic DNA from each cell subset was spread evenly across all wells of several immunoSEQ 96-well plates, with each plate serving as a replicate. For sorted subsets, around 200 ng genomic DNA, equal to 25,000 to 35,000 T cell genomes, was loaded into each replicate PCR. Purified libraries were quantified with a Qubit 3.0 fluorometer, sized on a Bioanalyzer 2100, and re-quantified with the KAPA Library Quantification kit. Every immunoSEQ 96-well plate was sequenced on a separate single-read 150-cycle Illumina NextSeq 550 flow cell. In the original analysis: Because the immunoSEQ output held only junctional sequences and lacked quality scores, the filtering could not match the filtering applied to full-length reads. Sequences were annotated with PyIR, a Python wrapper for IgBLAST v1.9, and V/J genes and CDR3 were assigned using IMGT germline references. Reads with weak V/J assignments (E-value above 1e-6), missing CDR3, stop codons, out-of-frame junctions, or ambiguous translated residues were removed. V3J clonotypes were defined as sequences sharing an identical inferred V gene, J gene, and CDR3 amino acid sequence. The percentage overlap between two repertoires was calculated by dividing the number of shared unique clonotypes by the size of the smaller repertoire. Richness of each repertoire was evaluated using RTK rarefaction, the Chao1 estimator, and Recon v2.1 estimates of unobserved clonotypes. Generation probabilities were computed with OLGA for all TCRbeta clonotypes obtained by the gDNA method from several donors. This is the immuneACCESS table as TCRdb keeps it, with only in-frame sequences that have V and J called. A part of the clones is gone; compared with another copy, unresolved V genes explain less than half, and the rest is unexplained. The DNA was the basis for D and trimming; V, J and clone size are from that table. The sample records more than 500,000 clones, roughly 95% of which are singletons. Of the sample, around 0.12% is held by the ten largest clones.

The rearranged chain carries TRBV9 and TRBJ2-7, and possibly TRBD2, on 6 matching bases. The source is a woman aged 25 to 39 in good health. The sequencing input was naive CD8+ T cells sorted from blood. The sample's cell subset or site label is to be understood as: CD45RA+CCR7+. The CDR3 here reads CASSAWDSLEQYF. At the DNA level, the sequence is TGTGCCAGCAGCGCCTGGGACTCCCTCGAGCAGTACTTC.